These 27 T cell receptor beta chains share one sample of origin, sequenced in a study of blood T cell repertoires in COVID-19. This table comes from immunoSEQ multiplex PCR, and its TCRdb copy is limited to in-frame clones, with some not included. Here the sample spans 110,000 to 150,000 clones, 80% to 90% being singletons. Source material: peripheral blood. These receptor sequences come from a man in his fifties or sixties with active or convalescent COVID-19.

The rearrangement links TRBV10-1 to TRBJ1-1; no reliable D call. The V gene lost 8 bases and the J gene lost 7 bases, with 11 bases spanning the gap. CDR1 WNHNN and CDR2 SYGVQD come from the germline V gene (reference sequence). CDR3 length: 11 residues. The CDR3 coding sequence is TGCGCCAGCTCAGGTTTGGGTGAAGCTTTCTTT. Encoded protein: CASSGLGEAFF.

The chain employs TRBV30 and TRBJ2-5, with 8 bases matching TRBD2. Germline CDR1 and CDR2: GTSNPN and SVGIG (reference sequence). This CDR3 has 15 residues. With 1 base clipped from V and 5 bases from J, the junction kept 9 bases outside the gene matches. The CDR3, as DNA: TGTGCCTGGAGTGCTTACCGGGAGGGTTGGGAGACCCAGTACTTC. Its protein product is CAWSAYREGWETQYF.

The chain uses TRBV27 and TRBJ1-2; TRBD1 is a possible D gene (6 bases). V was cut by 5 bases and J by 3 bases, with 13 bases left in between. CDR3 size: 14 residues. The germline gives CDR1 MNHEY, CDR2 SMNVEV (reference sequence). The CDR3 sequence is CASSPIGQHYGYTF. The CDR3, as DNA: TGTGCCAGCAGTCCGATCGGACAGCACTATGGCTACACCTTC.

This chain uses TRBV6-5 with TRBJ2-3, with 7 bases aligning to TRBD2. There are 15 residues in the CDR3. V gave up 8 bases and J gave up 2 bases; unmatched junction bases: 10. CDR1 is MNHEY and CDR2 is SVGAGI in the germline V gene. The CDR3 is CASFPVSGTTDTQYF. CDR3 DNA: TGTGCCAGCTTTCCCGTGAGCGGGACCACAGATACGCAGTATTTT.

This sequence joins TRBV3-1 (or the pseudogene TRBV3-2) and TRBJ1-5; D unclear. The ends were cut back, 0 bases at V and 6 bases at J, with 12 bases in the middle. Per germline, CDR1 LGHDT and CDR2 YNNKEL (reference sequence). This CDR3 region has 15 residues. CDR3 nucleotides: TGTGCCAGCAGCCAAGAAGGAGGATTCGGTCAGCCCCAGCATTTT. Protein sequence: CASSQEGGFGQPQHF.

The chain couples TRBV5-6 to TRBJ2-7; 7 bases are shared with TRBD2. Germline lookup yields CDR1 SGHDT and CDR2 YYEEEE. This CDR3 comprises 17 residues. V trimming: 0 bases; J trimming: 0 bases; junction bases outside the gene matches: 9. CDR3 coding DNA: TGTGCCAGCAGCTTGGCCGGTCTAGCGGTATTCTCCTACGAGCAGTACGTC. Its protein product is CASSLAGLAVFSYEQYV.

This clone was seen once. V gene TRBV5-1 combines with J gene TRBJ1-4, with 7 bases matching TRBD1. V trimming: 0 bases; J trimming: 5 bases; junction bases outside the gene matches: 1. Germline CDR1 reads SGHRS; CDR2 reads YFSETQ. This CDR3 is 14 amino acids long. The CDR3 bases are TGCGCCAGCAGCTTGGAAGGGGGCAATGAAAAACTGTTTTTT. Protein product: CASSLEGGNEKLFF.

The J gene is TRBJ1-2, the V gene TRBV10-1, with D possibly TRBD1 on 5 matching bases. Deletions cut 6 bases from V and 5 bases from J, with 13 bases between. The length of the CDR3 is 13 residues. In germline, CDR1 is WNHNN, CDR2 SYGVQD (reference sequence). CDR3 amino acids: CASSAGRSYGYTF. The CDR3 nucleotides are TGCGCCAGCAGCGCAGGGCGTTCTTATGGCTACACCTTC.

The chain carries TRBV28 and TRBJ1-1; TRBD1 aligns across 9 bases. Germline V gene lookup returns CDR1 MDHEN and CDR2 SYDVKM. J was trimmed by 5 bases and V by 6 bases; bases with no gene match: 13. The CDR3 sequence is 16 residues long. The CDR3 bases are TGTGCCAGCAGCCCACCCGGGACAGGGATAACGACTGAAGCTTTCTTT. Translated, it gives CASSPPGTGITTEAFF.

V gene TRBV18 combines with J gene TRBJ1-6; D possibly corresponds to TRBD1 (5 bases). The CDR3 consists of 13 residues. V was cut by 1 base and J by 8 bases, with 6 bases left in between. Germline values: CDR1 KGHSH, CDR2 LQKENI. This CDR3 is CASSPRGDSPLHF. In DNA, the CDR3 is TGTGCCAGCTCACCACGGGGGGATTCACCCCTCCACTTT.

The chain recombines TRBV6-2 or TRBV6-3 with TRBJ1-2; 7 bases align to TRBD1. J lost 7 bases, V lost 2 bases, and 4 bases had no gene match. The germline CDR1 and CDR2 sequences are MNHEY and SVGEGT. The CDR3 is 13 residues long. CDR3 amino acids: CASSYGDSSGYTF. CDR3 in DNA: TGTGCCAGCAGTTACGGGGACAGCTCTGGCTACACCTTC.

Regarding this clone: At one end, the junction sequence differs from germline, possibly due to a read error. The gene calls are TRBV20-1 and TRBJ2-3, with D hard to call. Germline loops: CDR1 DFQATT, CDR2 SNEGSKA (reference sequence). The CDR3 has 10 residues. Here the CDR3 reads CSGWADTQYF. The CDR3 nucleotides are TGCAGTGGTTGGGCAGACACGCAGTATTTT.

The chain recombines TRBV7-2 with TRBJ1-1; TRBD1 matches 9 bases. Looked up from germline, CDR1 is SGHTA and CDR2 is FQGNSA. CDR3 length: 15 residues. The V and J ends lost 1 base and 4 bases, in that order; junction bases with no gene match: 4. The CDR3 DNA is TGTGCCAGCAGCTTAGGGCGGACAGGGGTCACTGAAGCTTTCTTT. Translation gives CASSLGRTGVTEAFF.

The chain joins TRBV25-1 to TRBJ2-5; 10 nucleotides agree with TRBD1. CDR1 is MGHDK and CDR2 is SYGVNS in the germline V gene. J lost 1 base, V lost 6 bases, and 5 bases had no gene match. This CDR3 contains 15 residues. The CDR3 loop reads CASRARTGGQETQYF. The CDR3 bases are TGTGCCAGCAGGGCCAGGACAGGGGGCCAAGAGACCCAGTACTTC. Variable domain in full (rest from reference TRBV25-1 and TRBJ2-5): EADIYQTPRYLVIGTGKKITLECSQTMGHDKMYWYQQDPGMELHLIHYSYGVNSTEKGDLSSESTVSRIRTEHFPLTLESARPSHTSQYLCASRARTGGQETQYFGPGTRLLVL.

The chain links TRBV13 to TRBJ2-1, with 7 bases fitting TRBD2. Germline V CDR1 and CDR2: PRHDT, FYEKMQ (reference sequence). The CDR3 is made up of 15 amino acids. J was trimmed by 7 bases and V by 3 bases; bases with no gene match: 9. CDR3 sequence reads: CASSFGTTAGNEQFF. DNA of the CDR3: TGTGCCAGCAGCTTCGGGACTACTGCAGGGAATGAGCAGTTCTTC.

V usage is TRBV4-1 and J usage is TRBJ1-4, with 12 bases fitting TRBD1. The CDR3 is 17 residues long. Germline V gene sequence: CDR1 MGHRA, CDR2 YSYEKL. V dropped 3 bases and J dropped 3; count of bases not matched to a gene: 5. CDR3 nucleotides: TGCGCCAGCAGCCAGGGACAGGGGGCGGTGGCTAATGAAAAACTGTTTTTT. Protein sequence: CASSQGQGAVANEKLFF.

This clone was seen ten or more times. V gene TRBV27 combines with J gene TRBJ2-2; TRBD1 is a possible D gene (5 bases). The germline V gene has CDR1 MNHEY and CDR2 SMNVEV (reference sequence). Trimming shortened V by 1 base and J by 4 bases, and 16 bases separated the two germline ends. This CDR3 is 17 amino acids long. CDR3 bases: TGTGCCAGCAGTTTATTCACAGGACCTTCCCTCACCGGGGAGCTGTTTTTT. It specifies CASSLFTGPSLTGELFF.

This clone was picked up one time. V and J are TRBV11-2 and TRBJ1-2; 7 bases are a match to TRBD1. Germline CDR1 reads SGHAT; CDR2 reads FQNNGV. The CDR3 is made up of 14 amino acids. V lost 5 bases and J lost 6; bases outside the gene matches: 9. The chain's CDR3 is CASSARGQLDGYTF. The CDR3 DNA reads TGTGCCAGCAGCGCCCGGGGACAGCTCGATGGCTACACCTTC.

This chain links TRBV6-5 with TRBJ2-5; the match to TRBD2 covers 11 bases. V lost 2 bases, J lost 9 bases, and 5 bases stayed unmatched. This CDR3 has 14 residues. Germline V lookup: CDR1 MNHEY, CDR2 SVGAGI. The CDR3, as DNA: TGTGCCAGCAGTTACAGACTAGCGGGACCCTCCCAGTACTTC. Protein sequence: CASSYRLAGPSQYF.

The chain employs TRBV6-5 and TRBJ2-2, with TRBD1 identical over 12 bases. Germline trimming cut 6 bases from V and 5 bases from J; bases unmatched to any gene: 4. The CDR3 is 15 amino acids. The germline gives CDR1 MNHEY, CDR2 SVGAGI. Here the CDR3 DNA reads TGTGCCAGCAGAATGGGACAGGGGGCAACCGGGGAGCTGTTTTTT. Its translation is CASRMGQGATGELFF.

V is TRBV2 and J is TRBJ1-2; D is ambiguous. This CDR3 is built from 16 residues. V was cut by 5 bases and J by 5 bases, with 21 bases left in between. CDR1 SNHLY and CDR2 FYNNEI come from the germline V gene. DNA of the CDR3: TGTGCCAGCAGTCAAGAGGACGGTCAGACGGGGTATGGCTACACCTTC. This gives the protein CASSQEDGQTGYGYTF.

This chain connects TRBV7-8 to TRBJ2-6; D is possibly TRBD2 (5 bases). CDR3 size: 18 residues. CDR1 is SGHVS and CDR2 is FQNEAQ in the germline V gene. The V end lost 2 bases, the J end lost 0 bases, and 14 bases lay between the germline ends. The CDR3 nucleotides read TGTGCCAGCAGCTTACGGGATCCCACTAGCTCTGGGGCCAACGTCCTGACTTTC. It is translated as CASSLRDPTSSGANVLTF.

This clone was seen just once. The rearrangement links TRBV7-9 to TRBJ2-1; 9 nucleotides align to TRBD1. V was pared by 4 bases and J by 7 bases, with 8 bases of the junction left unmatched. Germline-derived CDR1 and CDR2 are SEHNR and FQNEAQ (reference sequence). The CDR3 contains 15 residues. CDR3 bases: TGTGCCAGCAGCTCCGTCGGGACAGGGCTGAATGAGCAGTTCTTC. It specifies CASSSVGTGLNEQFF.

The V and J genes are TRBV27 and TRBJ1-2; D is perhaps TRBD1 (5 bases). V lost 4 bases to trimming and J lost 8 bases, with 20 bases between them. Germline lookup yields CDR1 MNHEY and CDR2 SMNVEV (reference sequence). This CDR3 region has 15 residues. The CDR3 reads CASSSLGEGRYGYTF. DNA of the CDR3: TGTGCCAGCAGTTCCCTTGGGGAGGGGCGTTACGGCTACACCTTC.

J is TRBJ2-5 and V is TRBV3-1 (or the pseudogene TRBV3-2); D is uncertain. The CDR3 spans 12 residues. Per germline, CDR1 LGHDT and CDR2 YNNKEL (reference sequence). The V end lost 1 base, the J end lost 7 bases, and 7 bases lay between the germline ends. The CDR3 is CASSQAPTTQYF. As DNA, the CDR3 is TGTGCCAGCAGCCAAGCCCCTACGACCCAGTACTTC.

The chain combines TRBV7-9 with TRBJ2-6; no firm D call. V lost 2 bases to trimming and J lost 3 bases, with 5 bases between them. Germline CDR1 reads SEHNR; CDR2 reads FQNEAQ (reference sequence). This CDR3 comprises 14 residues. The CDR3 loop is CASSLTGGANVLTF. The CDR3 DNA reads as TGTGCCAGCAGCTTAACGGGTGGGGCCAACGTCCTGACTTTC.

This clone was counted once. The chain couples TRBV6-5 to TRBJ1-6; maybe TRBD1 (5 bases). Germline-derived CDR1 and CDR2 are MNHEY and SVGAGI. V lost 2 bases to trimming and J lost 7 bases, with 15 bases between them. The CDR3 is 16 amino acids. Written as DNA, the CDR3 is TGTGCCAGCAGTTACGGGCAGGGCATGAGGAATTCACCCCTCCACTTT. Amino acid sequence: CASSYGQGMRNSPLHF.